The next 27 T cell receptor beta chains were all read from a single sample in a study of a mutant IDH1 vaccine in newly diagnosed glioma. The table came from immunoSEQ multiplex PCR; TCRdb's copy has only in-frame clones and leaves some out. The table has roughly 130,000 clones, about 82% seen once; the top ten hold 5.5%. Time point given: week 11, during vaccination. Every vaccination contained 300 ug of the mutant IDH1 20-mer peptide and was paired with topical imiquimod. Their cognate antigens are unknown. Sequenced material: PBMCs, taken from a glioma patient whose treatment included an IDH1 peptide vaccine. Receptors originate from a man aged 35-49 years with glioma.

The rearrangement links TRBV11-2 to TRBJ2-7; the D gene could be TRBD1 or TRBD2 (6 bases each). Trimming removed 1 base at V and 4 bases at J, with 14 bases between. CDR1 is SGHAT and CDR2 is FQNNGV in the germline V gene. The CDR3 sequence is 15 residues long. The CDR3 protein is CASSLVGGRFYEQYF. The CDR3 DNA reads as TGTGCCAGCAGCTTAGTGGGGGGCAGGTTTTACGAGCAGTACTTC.

The sample holds a few counts of this clone. The chain joins TRBV4-1 to TRBJ1-2, with TRBD1 as a possible D gene (6 bases). This CDR3 contains 15 residues. The V and J ends lost 4 bases and 4 bases respectively, with 16 bases between them. Germline V gene sequence: CDR1 MGHRA, CDR2 YSYEKL. The CDR3 DNA reads TGCGCCAGCAGCCTTCGCGGGGGGGCAGGCTATGGCTACACCTTC. This codes for CASSLRGGAGYGYTF.

V usage is TRBV19 and J usage is TRBJ2-7, with D possibly TRBD2 on 6 matching bases. There are 12 residues in the CDR3. The germline V gene encodes CDR1 LNHDA and CDR2 SQIVND (reference sequence). Between the trimmed V and J ends, which lost 3 bases and 6 bases, there was a span of 9 bases. The CDR3 sequence is CASSILGGEQYF. The CDR3 nucleotides read TGTGCCAGTAGTATCTTGGGAGGCGAGCAGTACTTC. Variable domain in full (rest from reference TRBV19 and TRBJ2-7): DGGITQSPKYLFRKEGQNVTLSCEQNLNHDAMYWYRQDPGQGLRLIYYSQIVNDFQKGDIAEGYSVSREKKESFPLTVTSAQKNPTAFYLCASSILGGEQYFGPGTRLTVT.

V and J are TRBV5-8 and TRBJ2-1; 7 nucleotides agree with TRBD2. Looked up from germline, CDR1 is SGHTS and CDR2 is YDEGEE. J gave up 4 bases and V 3 bases, and 7 bases lay outside the gene matches. This CDR3 region has 15 residues. The CDR3 DNA reads TGTGCCAGCAGCTCCCCGCCGCGGGGGTACAATGAGCAGTTCTTC. It is translated as CASSSPPRGYNEQFF.

This chain connects TRBV5-5 to TRBJ2-5; TRBD1 matches at 7 bases. Germline assignment: CDR1 SGHKS and CDR2 YYEKEE (reference sequence). V trimming: 4 bases; J trimming: 2 bases; junction bases outside the gene matches: 14. This CDR3 comprises 17 residues. The CDR3 is CASSQDRGTAFQETQYF. CDR3 bases: TGTGCCAGCAGCCAAGACCGAGGGACAGCCTTTCAAGAGACCCAGTACTTC.

The chain carries TRBV6-5 and TRBJ2-4; a possible D gene is TRBD1 (6 bases). V gave up 6 bases and J gave up 0 bases, with 12 bases separating them. The CDR3 sequence is 15 residues long. The V gene's germline CDR1 is MNHEY and CDR2 SVGAGI. The CDR3 loop is CASRQGSLAKNIQYF. DNA of the CDR3: TGTGCCAGCAGACAGGGTTCGCTAGCCAAAAACATTCAGTACTTC.

The rearrangement links TRBV4-2 to TRBJ1-4; maybe TRBD1 (5 bases). From germline, CDR1 is LGHNA and CDR2 YNFKEQ. This CDR3 contains 16 residues. Deletions cut 5 bases from V and 6 bases from J, with 19 bases between. The CDR3 DNA sequence: TGTGCCAGCAGCTCTTCCCATGCTGGGGGGGATGAAAAACTGTTTTTT. Translated: CASSSSHAGGDEKLFF.

The gene calls are TRBV9 and TRBJ2-7, with 12 bases matching TRBD2. This CDR3 has 16 amino acids. Germline-derived CDR1 and CDR2 are SGDLS and YYNGEE. V dropped 0 bases and J dropped 4; count of bases not matched to a gene: 5. The CDR3 nucleotides read TGTGCCAGCAGCGTAGCTAGCGGGGGGGCCTCGTACGAGCAGTACTTC. It specifies CASSVASGGASYEQYF.

The rearrangement joins TRBV30 to TRBJ1-2; D unresolved. Per the germline V gene, CDR1 is GTSNPN and CDR2 is SVGIG (reference sequence). Between the trimmed V and J ends, which lost 4 bases and 1 base, there was a span of 19 bases. The CDR3 has 16 residues. The CDR3 spells CAWIEVKRTVNYGYTF. CDR3 sequence (DNA): TGTGCCTGGATCGAAGTAAAGAGGACGGTTAACTATGGCTACACCTTC.

This chain joins TRBV19 and TRBJ2-7, with D possibly TRBD1 on 5 matching bases. V gave up 6 bases and J gave up 3 bases, with 15 bases separating them. The CDR3 sequence is 14 residues long. Germline values: CDR1 LNHDA, CDR2 SQIVND (reference sequence). CDR3 sequence: CASSRADPIYEQYF. The DNA of the CDR3 is TGTGCCAGTAGCAGGGCAGACCCTATCTACGAGCAGTACTTC.

V is TRBV5-4 and J is TRBJ2-7; 8 bases map to TRBD1. With V trimmed by 0 bases and J by 5 bases, 4 bases remained unmatched. Germline V gives CDR1 SGHNT, CDR2 YYREEE (reference sequence). CDR3 length: 14 residues. CDR3: CASSLAAGGNEQYF. CDR3 bases: TGTGCCAGCAGCTTGGCCGCAGGGGGCAACGAGCAGTACTTC.

The rearrangement links TRBV2 to TRBJ2-7; D call uncertain. The V gene lost 8 bases and the J gene lost 1 base, with 9 bases spanning the gap. This CDR3 region has 12 residues. Per germline, CDR1 SNHLY and CDR2 FYNNEI. CDR3 residues: CASLQSSYEQYF. CDR3 bases: TGTGCCAGCCTCCAGAGTTCCTACGAGCAGTACTTC.

The chain couples TRBV19 to TRBJ2-7, with D possibly being TRBD1 (6 bases). V was shortened by 5 bases and J by 3 bases, with 17 bases between the two germline ends. The CDR3 is made up of 15 amino acids. CDR1 is LNHDA and CDR2 is SQIVND in the germline V gene (reference sequence). The CDR3 coding sequence is TGTGCCAGTAGTGAGACAGGTCCTCGCTTCTACGAGCAGTACTTC. It yields the protein CASSETGPRFYEQYF.

The chain links TRBV13 to TRBJ2-7, with 12 bases matching TRBD2. V lost 5 bases, J lost 1 base, and 3 bases stayed unmatched. Germline CDR1 PRHDT, CDR2 FYEKMQ (reference sequence). The CDR3 spans 15 residues. The DNA of the CDR3 is TGTGCCAGCAGCCCCGGACTAGCGGGATCCTACGAGCAGTACTTC. Its translation is CASSPGLAGSYEQYF.

This chain joins TRBV7-2 and TRBJ2-7; D may be TRBD2 (6 bases). V was cut by 5 bases and J by 9 bases, with 14 bases left in between. The CDR3 is made up of 12 amino acids. Germline V CDR1 and CDR2: SGHTA, FQGNSA. The CDR3 reads CASSQTSWRQYF. The CDR3 DNA follows: TGTGCCAGCAGCCAGACTAGTTGGCGGCAGTACTTC.

This chain uses TRBV10-3 with TRBJ1-1; 9 positions agree with TRBD1. The CDR3 totals 13 residues. Germline-derived CDR1 and CDR2 are ENHRY and SYGVKD. Trimming at V came to 7 bases and at J to 4 bases, leaving 4 bases not matched to a gene. CDR3 in amino acids: CAIIPTGGTEAFF. Here the CDR3 DNA reads TGTGCCATCATCCCGACAGGGGGCACTGAAGCTTTCTTT.

The chain's CDR3 is CASSPASGPHQPQHF. In nucleotides, the CDR3 is TGTGCCAGCAGCCCTGCCTCGGGGCCGCATCAGCCCCAGCATTTT. The chain is built from TRBV5-8 and TRBJ1-5; a weak D match, TRBD1 (5 bases). The CDR3 has 15 amino acids. The V gene lost 4 bases and the J gene lost 5 bases, with 16 bases spanning the gap. The germline V gene encodes CDR1 SGHTS and CDR2 YDEGEE.

On this clone itself: Other DNA sequences within the sample encode an identical CDR3. The V gene is TRBV5-1, the J gene TRBJ2-5; no reliable D call. With 1 base removed from V and 5 bases from J, the gap between germline ends came to 9 bases. This CDR3 spans 13 amino acids. In germline, CDR1 is SGHRS, CDR2 YFSETQ. CDR3 sequence reads: CASSLKGSETQYF. CDR3 sequence (DNA): TGCGCCAGCAGCTTGAAAGGATCGGAGACCCAGTACTTC.

The chain links TRBV28 to TRBJ1-2; the match to TRBD1 covers 8 bases. The CDR3 has 13 residues. The J segment lost 14 bases and the V segment lost 8 bases, leaving 16 bases of the junction unmatched. CDR1 and CDR2 from the germline V gene are MDHEN and SYDVKM. DNA of the CDR3: TGTGCCAGCGTTCCCGGGACAGGTCCTCCCAAGACCTTC. Protein sequence: CASVPGTGPPKTF.

The J gene is TRBJ2-3, the V gene TRBV27; 12 bases are a match to TRBD2. This CDR3 is 16 amino acids long. Germline V lookup: CDR1 MNHEY, CDR2 SMNVEV (reference sequence). The ends lost 4 bases at V and 2 bases at J; junction bases unmatched: 4. CDR3 sequence: CASSSLAGGNTDTQYF. In nucleotides, the CDR3 is TGTGCCAGCAGTTCCCTAGCGGGAGGGAACACAGATACGCAGTATTTT.

This clone was recorded once. This chain connects TRBV13 to TRBJ2-7, with TRBD2 as a possible D gene (6 bases). Germline V lookup: CDR1 PRHDT, CDR2 FYEKMQ (reference sequence). This CDR3 region has 17 residues. Trimming removed 0 bases at V and 0 bases at J, with 15 bases between. The CDR3 here is CASSLGPKRALSYEQYF. The CDR3 DNA sequence: TGTGCCAGCAGCTTAGGCCCAAAGCGGGCCCTCTCCTACGAGCAGTACTTC. Variable domain in full (rest from reference TRBV13 and TRBJ2-7): AAGVIQSPRHLIKEKRETATLKCYPIPRHDTVYWYQQGPGQDPQFLISFYEKMQSDKGSIPDRFSAQQFSDYHSELNMSSLELGDSALYFCASSLGPKRALSYEQYFGPGTRLTVT.

The rearrangement joins TRBV29-1 to TRBJ1-1; no firm D call. V was pared by 4 bases and J by 0 bases, with 6 bases between. The CDR3 is 12 residues long. Germline CDR1 SQVTM, CDR2 ANQGSEA. The CDR3 region is CSVVRVNTEAFF. CDR3 DNA sequence: TGCAGCGTTGTGAGGGTGAACACTGAAGCTTTCTTT.

J is TRBJ2-7 and V is TRBV18, with D perhaps TRBD1 or TRBD2 (5 bases each). In germline, CDR1 is KGHSH, CDR2 LQKENI. V lost 6 bases, J lost 3 bases, and 15 bases lay in between. CDR3 length: 14 amino acids. CDR3 region: CASSGSGRDYEQYF. For the CDR3, the DNA is TGTGCCAGCTCGGGGTCGGGACGAGACTACGAGCAGTACTTC.

The chain employs TRBV28 and TRBJ1-2, with D tentatively TRBD1 (6 bases). There are 15 residues in the CDR3. The V and J ends lost 1 base and 5 bases respectively, with 14 bases between them. The germline V gene encodes CDR1 MDHEN and CDR2 SYDVKM. The CDR3 DNA reads TGTGCCAGCAGTTTATACGGGACAAACCTTTATGGCTACACCTTC. Translated: CASSLYGTNLYGYTF.

The rearrangement joins TRBV15 to TRBJ2-7; no clear D gene. CDR3 length equals 15 residues. Looked up from germline, CDR1 is LNHNV and CDR2 is YYDKDF (reference sequence). V lost 1 base and J lost 1, with 11 bases in between. The chain's CDR3 is CATSRAGSTSYEQYF. The CDR3 nucleotides are TGTGCCACCAGCAGAGCAGGCAGTACTTCCTACGAGCAGTACTTC. Full variable domain (remainder filled in from reference TRBV15 and TRBJ2-7): DAMVIQNPRYQVTQFGKPVTLSCSQTLNHNVMYWYQQKSSQAPKLLFHYYDKDFNNEADTPDNFQSRRPNTSFCFLDIRSPGLGDTAMYLCATSRAGSTSYEQYFGPGTRLTVT.

This clone was seen a handful of times. This chain connects TRBV9 to TRBJ2-4; D may be TRBD1 or TRBD2 (5 bases each). Between the trimmed V and J ends, which lost 4 bases and 6 bases, there was a span of 8 bases. The CDR3 runs to 12 residues. Per germline, CDR1 SGDLS and CDR2 YYNGEE. CDR3 in DNA: TGTGCCAGCAGCCCGGGACCAAACATTCAGTACTTC. Its translation: CASSPGPNIQYF.

The chain uses TRBV7-6 and TRBJ2-6; D remains ambiguous. The CDR3 extends over 16 amino acids. Germline lookup yields CDR1 SGHVS and CDR2 FNYEAQ. V gave up 1 base and J gave up 0 bases, with 7 bases separating them. Here the CDR3 reads CASSLEASSGANVLTF. The CDR3 bases are TGTGCCAGCAGCTTAGAGGCAAGCTCTGGGGCCAACGTCCTGACTTTC.